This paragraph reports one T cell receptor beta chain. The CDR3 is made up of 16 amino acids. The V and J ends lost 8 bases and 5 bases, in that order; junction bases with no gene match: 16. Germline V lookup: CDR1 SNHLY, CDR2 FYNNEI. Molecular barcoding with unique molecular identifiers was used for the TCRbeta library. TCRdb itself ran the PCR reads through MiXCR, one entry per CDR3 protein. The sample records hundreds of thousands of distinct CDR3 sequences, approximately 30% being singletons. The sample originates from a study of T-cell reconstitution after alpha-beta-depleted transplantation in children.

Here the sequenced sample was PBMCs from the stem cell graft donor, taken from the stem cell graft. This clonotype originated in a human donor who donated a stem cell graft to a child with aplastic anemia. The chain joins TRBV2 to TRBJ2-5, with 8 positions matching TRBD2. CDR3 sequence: CASRRSPGGAGETQYF. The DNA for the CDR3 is TGTGCCAGCCGACGGAGCCCGGGGGGGGCCGGGGAGACCCAGTACTTC.